This TCR beta chain was found in a study of radiotherapy plus CTLA-4 blockade in lung cancer. In the study overall: Of the patients, about 20% showed objective responses and about 29% attained disease control.

Using immunoSEQ multiplex PCR, the repertoire was profiled, and TCRdb retains in-frame clones only, with some absent. The sample gives over 100,000 clones, roughly four fifths of which show up once; 3.3% is in the top ten. V gave up 5 bases and J gave up 2 bases; unmatched junction bases: 5. The germline gives CDR1 SGHVS, CDR2 FNYEAQ. The CDR3 has 15 amino acids. Sequenced here: peripheral blood, sampled from a patient treated with radiotherapy plus ipilimumab. The TCR originated in a human donor with non-small cell lung cancer that progressed on radiotherapy plus ipilimumab. Some clones in this sample may be carry-over from other donors' samples. The chain has TRBV7-6 and TRBJ2-2; 7 bases fit TRBD2. The chain's CDR3 is CASSPAGSNTGELFF. CDR3 nucleotides: TGTGCCAGCAGCCCAGCGGGGTCCAACACCGGGGAGCTGTTTTTT.